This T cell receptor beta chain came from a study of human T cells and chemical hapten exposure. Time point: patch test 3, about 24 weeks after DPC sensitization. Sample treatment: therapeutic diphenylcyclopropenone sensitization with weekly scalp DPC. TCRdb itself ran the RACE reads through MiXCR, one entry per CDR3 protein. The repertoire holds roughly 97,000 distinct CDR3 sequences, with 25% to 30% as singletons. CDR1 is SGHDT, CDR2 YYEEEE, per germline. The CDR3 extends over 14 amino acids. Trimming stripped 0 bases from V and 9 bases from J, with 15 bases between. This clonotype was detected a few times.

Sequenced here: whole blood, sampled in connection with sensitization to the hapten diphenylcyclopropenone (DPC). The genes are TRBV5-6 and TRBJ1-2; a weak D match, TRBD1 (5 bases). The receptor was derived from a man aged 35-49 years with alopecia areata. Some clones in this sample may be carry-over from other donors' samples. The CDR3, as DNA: TGTGCCAGCAGCTTGGGAGGGGCAAGACCAAGCTACACCTTC. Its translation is CASSLGGARPSYTF. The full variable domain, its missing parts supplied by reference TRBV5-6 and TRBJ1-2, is DAGVTQSPTHLIKTRGQQVTLRCSPKSGHDTVSWYQQALGQGPQFIFQYYEEEERQRGNFPDRFSGHQFPNYSSELNVNALLLGDSALYLCASSLGGARPSYTFGSGTRLTVV.